This TCR beta chain was retrieved from a study of blood T cell repertoires in COVID-19. Across the study: Sites across the United States, Italy and Spain contributed samples from acute and convalescent COVID-19. T cells, B-cell-depleted T cells, or PBMCs provided the cDNA or gDNA that served as material.

Only a few counts were recorded for this clone. Germline V gene lookup returns CDR1 SGHRS and CDR2 YFSETQ. CDR3 length: 18 amino acids. J was trimmed by 4 bases and V by 0 bases; bases with no gene match: 5. Per the authors' pipeline: Reference gene primer amplification gave estimated nucleated cell counts. The data were produced by immunoSEQ multiplex PCR, yet TCRdb's version contains in-frame clones alone and is incomplete. Clone size and the V and J calls come from that table; the DNA yielded D and trimming. The data contain some 140,000 clones, around 83% of them singletons. The chain employs TRBV5-1 and TRBJ2-6, with TRBD1 identical over 12 bases. The clonotype originates from a human donor in a cohort sampled during active COVID-19. Sample: peripheral blood. The CDR3 sequence is CASSLVWDRGPGANVLTF. CDR3 DNA: TGCGCCAGCAGCTTGGTGTGGGACAGGGGGCCCGGGGCCAACGTCCTGACTTTC.